A single sample is the source of the 9 T cell receptor beta chains below, sequenced in a study of response to subunit inactivated influenza vaccine. TCRdb reprocessed the RT-PCR reads via MiXCR and lists one record per CDR3 protein. The sample contains about 700,000 distinct CDR3 sequences, about 15% of which appear only once. Sequenced here: PBMCs from blood, sampled roughly 2 weeks before vaccination. The receptors come from a man aged 50-60 years who received an inactivated influenza vaccine.

This clonotype was recorded many times. CDR3 in amino acids: CATSDPQGQTTGELFF. DNA of the CDR3: TGTGCCACCAGTGATCCACAGGGGCAGACCACCGGGGAGCTGTTTTTT. This chain uses TRBV24-1 with TRBJ2-2; TRBD1 aligns across 7 bases. V gave up 3 bases and J gave up 4 bases; unmatched junction bases: 7. The germline V gene encodes CDR1 KGHDR and CDR2 SFDVKD. The CDR3 has 16 residues.

This chain links TRBV27 with TRBJ2-5; no clear D gene. Looked up from germline, CDR1 is MNHEY and CDR2 is SMNVEV (reference sequence). CDR3 size: 14 residues. Trimming cost V 6 bases and J 4 bases, with 15 bases left between them. The CDR3 protein is CASSRRLVGETQYF. The CDR3 DNA follows: TGTGCCAGCAGCCGGCGGCTAGTTGGAGAGACCCAGTACTTC.

This clonotype was seen a handful of times. The V call is TRBV4-2, the J call TRBJ2-3, with unresolved D. V was trimmed by 0 bases and J by 4 bases, leaving 17 bases between them. Germline CDR1 is LGHNA and CDR2 is YNFKEQ. This CDR3 region has 17 residues. The CDR3: CASSQDRVSLGADTQYF. Here the CDR3 DNA reads TGTGCCAGCAGCCAAGATCGTGTCTCCTTGGGCGCAGATACGCAGTATTTT.

The rearrangement links TRBV6-5 to TRBJ2-4, with D perhaps TRBD2 (6 bases). The ends were cut back, 6 bases at V and 0 bases at J, with 9 bases in the middle. The V gene's germline CDR1 is MNHEY and CDR2 SVGAGI. This CDR3 spans 14 amino acids. CDR3 sequence (DNA): TGTGCCAGCAGATTAGCGGTAGCCAAAAACATTCAGTACTTC. Translating gives CASRLAVAKNIQYF.

The V gene is TRBV28, the J gene TRBJ2-2; D not certain. The V and J ends lost 3 bases and 6 bases respectively, with 8 bases between them. The germline gives CDR1 MDHEN, CDR2 SYDVKM. This CDR3 has 13 amino acids. The CDR3 nucleotides read TGTGCCAGCAGTTTCTACCAGGCCGGGGAGCTGTTTTTT. Residues: CASSFYQAGELFF. Together with reference TRBV28 and TRBJ2-2, the CDR3 gives the full variable domain: DVKVTQSSRYLVKRTGEKVFLECVQDMDHENMFWYRQDPGLGLRLIYFSYDVKMKEKGDIPEGYSVSREKKERFSLILESASTNQTSMYLCASSFYQAGELFFGEGSRLTVL.

A single count supports this clonotype. The chain joins TRBV28 to TRBJ2-2; 10 bases fit TRBD1. The CDR3 contains 15 residues. Germline CDR1 is MDHEN and CDR2 is SYDVKM. The trim removed 5 bases at V and 7 bases at J, leaving 7 bases unmatched. CDR3 residues: CASSIPGQGIGELFF. The DNA of the CDR3 is TGTGCCAGCAGTATCCCGGGACAGGGGATCGGGGAGCTGTTTTTT.

This clonotype was counted a few times. This chain links TRBV28 with TRBJ2-7; 9 positions agree with TRBD1. Trimming at V came to 9 bases and at J to 1 base, leaving 7 bases not matched to a gene. Germline V gene sequence: CDR1 MDHEN, CDR2 SYDVKM. This CDR3 region has 14 residues. DNA for the CDR3: TGTGCCAGTCAGGACAGGGGCAAGTCCTACGAGCAGTACTTC. As protein: CASQDRGKSYEQYF.

This clonotype was seen more than once but under ten times. The chain is built from TRBV7-2 and TRBJ2-2; the match to TRBD1 covers 7 bases. The length of the CDR3 is 14 residues. V shed 7 bases, J shed 4 bases, and the junction held 6 bases outside the gene matches. Germline CDR1 is SGHTA and CDR2 is FQGNSA. In DNA, the CDR3 is TGTGCCAGCATGCTACAGGGGACCACCGGGGAGCTGTTTTTT. Protein product: CASMLQGTTGELFF. Full variable domain (remainder filled in from reference TRBV7-2 and TRBJ2-2): GAGVSQSPSNKVTEKGKDVELRCDPISGHTALYWYRQSLGQGLEFLIYFQGNSAPDKSGLPSDRFSAERTGGSVSTLTIQRTQQEDSAVYLCASMLQGTTGELFFGEGSRLTVL.

This clonotype has only a few counts. The chain uses TRBV19 and TRBJ2-1, with TRBD2 matching 10 bases. The trim removed 9 bases at V and 0 bases at J, leaving 14 bases unmatched. This CDR3 is built from 18 residues. From germline, CDR1 is LNHDA and CDR2 SQIVND (reference sequence). The CDR3 DNA is TGTGCCAGCCGTGGGGGTAGCGGGGGGCCGAGCTCCTACAATGAGCAGTTCTTC. Translation: CASRGGSGGPSSYNEQFF. The full variable domain, with the rest looked up from reference TRBV19 and TRBJ2-1, is DGGITQSPKYLFRKEGQNVTLSCEQNLNHDAMYWYRQDPGQGLRLIYYSQIVNDFQKGDIAEGYSVSREKKESFPLTVTSAQKNPTAFYLCASRGGSGGPSSYNEQFFGPGTRLTVL.